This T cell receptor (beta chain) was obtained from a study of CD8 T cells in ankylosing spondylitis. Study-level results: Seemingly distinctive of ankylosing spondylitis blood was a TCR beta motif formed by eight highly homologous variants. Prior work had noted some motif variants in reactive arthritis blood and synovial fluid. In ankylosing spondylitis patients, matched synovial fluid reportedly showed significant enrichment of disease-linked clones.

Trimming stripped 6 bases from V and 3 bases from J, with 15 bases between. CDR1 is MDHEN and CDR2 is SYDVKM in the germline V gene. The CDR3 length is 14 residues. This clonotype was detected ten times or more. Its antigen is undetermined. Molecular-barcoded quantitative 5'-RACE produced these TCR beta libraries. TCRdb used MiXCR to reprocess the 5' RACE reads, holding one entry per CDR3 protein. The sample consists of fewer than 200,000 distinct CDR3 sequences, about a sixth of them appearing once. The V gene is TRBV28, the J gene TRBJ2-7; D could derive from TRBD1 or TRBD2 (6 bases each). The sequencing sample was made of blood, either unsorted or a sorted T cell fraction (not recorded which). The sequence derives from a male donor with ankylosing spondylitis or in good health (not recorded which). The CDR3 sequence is CASSRRTAGYEQYF. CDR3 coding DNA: TGTGCCAGCAGCCGAAGGACAGCGGGCTACGAGCAGTACTTC.